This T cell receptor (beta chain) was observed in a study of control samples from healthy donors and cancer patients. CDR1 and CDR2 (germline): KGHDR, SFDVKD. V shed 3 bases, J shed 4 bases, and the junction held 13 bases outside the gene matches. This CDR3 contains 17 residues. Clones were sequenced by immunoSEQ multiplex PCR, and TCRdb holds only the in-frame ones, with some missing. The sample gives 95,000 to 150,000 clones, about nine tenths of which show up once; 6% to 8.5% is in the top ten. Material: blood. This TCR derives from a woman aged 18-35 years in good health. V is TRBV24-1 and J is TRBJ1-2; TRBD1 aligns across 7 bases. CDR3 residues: CATSDASQGPPSYGYTF. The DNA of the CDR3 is TGTGCCACCAGTGATGCCTCACAGGGGCCCCCCAGCTATGGCTACACCTTC.